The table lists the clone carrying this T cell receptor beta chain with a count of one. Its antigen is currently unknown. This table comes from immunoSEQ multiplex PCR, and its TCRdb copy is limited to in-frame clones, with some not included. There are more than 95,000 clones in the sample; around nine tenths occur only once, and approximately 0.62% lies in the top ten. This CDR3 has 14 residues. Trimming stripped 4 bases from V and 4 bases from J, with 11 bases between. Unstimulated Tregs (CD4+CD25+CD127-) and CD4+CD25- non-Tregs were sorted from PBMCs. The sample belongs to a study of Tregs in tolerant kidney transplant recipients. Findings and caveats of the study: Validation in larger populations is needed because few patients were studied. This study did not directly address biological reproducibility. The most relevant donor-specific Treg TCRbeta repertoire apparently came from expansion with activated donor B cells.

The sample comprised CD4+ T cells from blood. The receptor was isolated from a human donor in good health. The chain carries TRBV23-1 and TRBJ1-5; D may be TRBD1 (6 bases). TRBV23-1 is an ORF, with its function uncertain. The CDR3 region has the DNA TGCGCCAGCAGTCTCCACAGGGCTAATCAGCCCCAGCATTTT. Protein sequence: CASSLHRANQPQHF.